The rows below give T cell receptor beta chains drawn from one sample of a study of CD8+ T cells in alopecia areata. Clones were sequenced by immunoSEQ multiplex PCR, and TCRdb holds only the in-frame ones, with some missing. The profile shows more than 140,000 clones, about 88% of them singletons. The sample in question was CD8+ T cells sorted from blood, obtained at week 4, from a patient treated with tofacitinib. The receptors shown here come from a human donor with alopecia areata. The CDR3 runs from the conserved cysteine through the conserved F or W. D genes are given only for firm matches. Clone size is given for some rows only: seen once, a few or many times, or a class if the clone is expanded.

J: TRBJ2-7
length: 14
D: TRBD2
V: TRBV9
size: NA
CDR3: CASSGSGSSNEQYF
DNA: TGTGCCAGCAGCGGAAGCGGGAGTAGCAACGAGCAGTACTTC

J: TRBJ2-1
length: 13
D: NA
V: TRBV27
size: NA
CDR3: CASSPGKYNEQFF
DNA: TGTGCCAGCAGTCCCGGCAAGTACAATGAGCAGTTCTTC

J: TRBJ1-1
length: 13
D: NA
V: TRBV29-1
size: NA
CDR3: CSVEESQATEAFF
DNA: TGCAGCGTTGAAGAGTCTCAGGCCACTGAAGCTTTCTTT

J: TRBJ2-1
length: 14
D: NA
V: TRBV7-9
size: NA
CDR3: CASSLGLGSRDPFF
DNA: TGTGCCAGCAGCTTAGGATTGGGTTCAAGGGATCCGTTCTTC

J: TRBJ2-2
length: 11
D: NA
V: TRBV7-9
size: NA
CDR3: CASSGGGELFF
DNA: TGTGCCAGCAGCGGAGGCGGGGAGCTGTTTTTT

J: TRBJ2-1
length: 15
D: TRBD1
V: TRBV27
size: NA
CDR3: CASRIGQGALNEQFF
DNA: TGTGCCAGCAGGATCGGCCAGGGGGCTCTGAATGAGCAGTTCTTC

J: TRBJ2-7
length: 12
D: NA
V: TRBV5-1
size: NA
CDR3: CASSLGPNEQYF
DNA: TGCGCCAGCAGCTTGGGTCCCAACGAGCAGTACTTC

J: TRBJ2-3
length: 14
D: TRBD2
V: TRBV5-4
size: few
CDR3: CASIQAGSTDTQYF
DNA: TGTGCCAGCATCCAAGCGGGAAGCACAGATACGCAGTATTTT

J: TRBJ1-1
length: 15
D: TRBD1
V: TRBV7-9
size: once
CDR3: CASSLGQGENTEAFF
DNA: TGTGCCAGCAGCTTAGGACAGGGCGAGAACACTGAAGCTTTCTTT

J: TRBJ1-6
length: 15
D: NA
V: TRBV7-6
size: NA
CDR3: CASTRTLGDASPLHF
DNA: TGTGCCAGCACCAGGACACTCGGGGATGCTTCACCCCTCCACTTT

J: TRBJ2-7
length: 14
D: TRBD1
V: TRBV9
size: NA
CDR3: CASSSGTGVDEQYF
DNA: TGTGCCAGCAGCTCCGGGACAGGGGTCGACGAGCAGTACTTC

J: TRBJ2-3
length: 10
D: NA
V: TRBV5-8
size: NA
CDR3: CASSLLAQYF
DNA: TGTGCCAGCAGCTTGCTGGCGCAGTATTTT

J: TRBJ2-6
length: 13
D: NA
V: TRBV30
size: NA
CDR3: CAWSFPGANVLTF
DNA: TGTGCCTGGAGTTTTCCCGGGGCCAACGTCCTGACTTTC

J: TRBJ2-1
length: 17
D: NA
V: TRBV9
size: NA
CDR3: CASSVLPTGRRDNEQFF
DNA: TGTGCCAGCAGCGTCCTCCCGACAGGCCGGAGAGACAATGAGCAGTTCTTC

J: TRBJ2-2
length: 14
D: TRBD2
V: TRBV25-1
size: once
CDR3: CASTGLASAGELFF
DNA: TGTGCCAGCACGGGACTAGCTTCCGCCGGGGAGCTGTTTTTT

J: TRBJ1-4
length: 15
D: NA
V: TRBV7-9
size: NA
CDR3: CASSPTGGSNEKLFF
DNA: TGTGCCAGCAGCCCCACGGGGGGATCTAATGAAAAACTGTTTTTT

J: TRBJ2-1
length: 14
D: NA
V: TRBV30
size: NA
CDR3: CAGSRLETYNEQFF
DNA: TGTGCCGGATCAAGGTTGGAGACCTACAATGAGCAGTTCTTC

J: TRBJ2-1
length: 16
D: TRBD2
V: TRBV7-3
size: NA
CDR3: CASSFGLANDYNEQFF
DNA: TGTGCCAGCAGCTTCGGACTAGCCAACGACTACAATGAGCAGTTCTTC

J: TRBJ2-2
length: 15
D: NA
V: TRBV29-1
size: once
CDR3: CSVEKGGLNTGELFF
DNA: TGCAGCGTGGAGAAGGGAGGATTGAACACCGGGGAGCTGTTTTTT

J: TRBJ1-1
length: 16
D: TRBD1
V: TRBV14
size: NA
CDR3: CASSQDNGRTGFEAFF
DNA: TGTGCCAGCAGCCAAGATAATGGGAGGACAGGGTTTGAAGCTTTCTTT

J: TRBJ2-1
length: 14
D: NA
V: TRBV29-1
size: NA
CDR3: CSVEDGSSYNEQFF
DNA: TGCAGCGTTGAAGATGGGAGCTCCTACAATGAGCAGTTCTTC

J: TRBJ1-1
length: 11
D: NA
V: TRBV7-6
size: NA
CDR3: CASSSNTEAFF
DNA: TGTGCCAGCAGCTCTAACACTGAAGCTTTCTTT

J: TRBJ2-7
length: 9
D: NA
V: TRBV6-1
size: NA
CDR3: CAGGYEQYF
DNA: TGTGCCGGGGGTTACGAGCAGTACTTC

J: TRBJ1-2
length: 14
D: NA
V: TRBV4-1
size: NA
CDR3: CASSQARGSIGYTF
DNA: TGCGCCAGCAGCCAAGCTAGGGGTTCGATTGGCTACACCTTC

J: TRBJ2-1
length: 12
D: NA
V: TRBV7-9
size: NA
CDR3: CASSLGLNEQFF
DNA: TGTGCCAGCAGCTTAGGCTTGAATGAGCAGTTCTTC

J: TRBJ2-1
length: 13
D: NA
V: TRBV6-5
size: NA
CDR3: CASSYYLNNEQFF
DNA: TGTGCCAGCTCATATTACCTGAACAATGAGCAGTTCTTC

J: TRBJ2-1
length: 17
D: NA
V: TRBV12-5
size: few
CDR3: CASGWIEGIPLIDEQFF
DNA: TGTGCTAGTGGTTGGATTGAGGGTATTCCCCTAATCGATGAGCAGTTCTTC

J: TRBJ2-1
length: 16
D: NA
V: TRBV7-9
size: once
CDR3: CASSPLASLLANEQFF
DNA: TGTGCCAGCAGCCCCTTAGCCTCACTCTTAGCCAATGAGCAGTTCTTC

J: TRBJ1-1
length: 12
D: NA
V: TRBV29-1
size: NA
CDR3: CSVEDLFTEAFF
DNA: TGCAGCGTTGAAGATCTGTTCACTGAAGCTTTCTTT

J: TRBJ2-1
length: 17
D: TRBD2
V: TRBV27
size: NA
CDR3: CASSPDGLAGVINEQFF
DNA: TGTGCCAGCAGTCCGGACGGGCTAGCGGGAGTAATAAATGAGCAGTTCTTC

J: TRBJ2-1
length: 12
D: NA
V: TRBV6-5
size: NA
CDR3: CASSLPGNEQFF
DNA: TGTGCCAGCAGTTTGCCCGGGAATGAGCAGTTCTTC

J: TRBJ2-7
length: 16
D: NA
V: TRBV19
size: NA
CDR3: CASSLVGGPKGNEQYF
DNA: TGTGCCAGTAGCCTCGTCGGAGGTCCGAAGGGAAACGAGCAGTACTTC

J: TRBJ2-1
length: 15
D: NA
V: TRBV6-6
size: NA
CDR3: CASSFSDSSYNEQFF
DNA: TGTGCCAGCAGTTTTTCAGACAGCTCCTACAATGAGCAGTTCTTC

J: TRBJ2-7
length: 14
D: NA
V: TRBV6-5
size: NA
CDR3: CAISPGTNSYEQYF
DNA: TGTGCCATCAGCCCCGGGACCAACTCCTACGAGCAGTACTTC

J: TRBJ2-3
length: 12
D: NA
V: TRBV27
size: NA
CDR3: CASSYPGDTQYF
DNA: TGTGCCAGCAGTTACCCAGGGGATACGCAGTATTTT

J: TRBJ2-2
length: 14
D: NA
V: TRBV30
size: NA
CDR3: CACGPFTGAGELFF
DNA: TGTGCCTGCGGACCCTTCACGGGTGCCGGGGAGCTGTTTTTT

J: TRBJ1-2
length: 16
D: TRBD1
V: TRBV4-2
size: NA
CDR3: CASSPKIGTGKDGYTF
DNA: TGTGCCAGCAGCCCGAAGATTGGGACAGGGAAGGATGGCTACACCTTC

J: TRBJ2-2
length: 10
D: NA
V: TRBV6-1
size: NA
CDR3: CASRYGELFF
DNA: TGTGCCAGCCGGTACGGGGAGCTGTTTTTT

J: TRBJ1-2
length: 11
D: NA
V: TRBV9
size: NA
CDR3: CASGREYGYTF
DNA: TGTGCCAGCGGGAGGGAGTATGGCTACACCTTC

J: TRBJ2-1
length: 18
D: TRBD2
V: TRBV27
size: NA
CDR3: CASSLSTRLAGTFNEQFF
DNA: TGTGCCAGCAGTTTATCAACCCGACTAGCGGGAACGTTTAATGAGCAGTTCTTC

J: TRBJ2-5
length: 14
D: NA
V: TRBV7-9
size: NA
CDR3: CASSRQELQETQYF
DNA: TGTGCCAGCAGCCGGCAGGAGCTGCAAGAGACCCAGTACTTC

J: TRBJ2-1
length: 15
D: NA
V: TRBV5-6
size: NA
CDR3: CASSLLSPWGDEQFF
DNA: TGTGCCAGCAGCTTGTTGTCCCCTTGGGGGGATGAGCAGTTCTTC

J: TRBJ2-7
length: 15
D: NA
V: TRBV10-3
size: NA
CDR3: CAISESLALTYEQYF
DNA: TGTGCCATCAGTGAGTCGCTGGCACTTACCTACGAGCAGTACTTC

J: TRBJ2-1
length: 13
D: NA
V: TRBV29-1
size: NA
CDR3: CSVSRLDSNEQFF
DNA: TGCAGCGTTAGCAGGTTGGACTCCAATGAGCAGTTCTTC

J: TRBJ2-7
length: 14
D: TRBD1
V: TRBV27
size: NA
CDR3: CASSMGQGAYEQYF
DNA: TGTGCCAGCAGTATGGGACAGGGGGCTTACGAGCAGTACTTC

J: TRBJ1-5
length: 12
D: NA
V: TRBV29-1
size: NA
CDR3: CSVGGGDQPQHF
DNA: TGCAGCGTTGGGGGGGGCGATCAGCCCCAGCATTTT

J: TRBJ2-3
length: 17
D: TRBD1
V: TRBV29-1
size: few
CDR3: CSVEEDKTGGATDTQYF
DNA: TGCAGCGTTGAAGAGGACAAAACAGGGGGCGCGACAGATACGCAGTATTTT

J: TRBJ1-2
length: 15
D: NA
V: TRBV27
size: NA
CDR3: CASSSWESREGGYTF
DNA: TGTGCCAGCAGTTCCTGGGAAAGCCGGGAAGGAGGCTACACCTTC

J: TRBJ2-2
length: 15
D: TRBD2
V: TRBV29-1
size: NA
CDR3: CSANGGLAGDGELFF
DNA: TGCAGCGCCAACGGGGGACTAGCGGGAGACGGGGAGCTGTTTTTT

J: TRBJ1-2
length: 16
D: NA
V: TRBV4-1
size: NA
CDR3: CASSQDSGGKLYGYTF
DNA: TGCGCCAGCAGCCAAGATTCGGGGGGGAAACTCTATGGCTACACCTTC

J: TRBJ2-7
length: 11
D: NA
V: TRBV5-4
size: NA
CDR3: CASSVGSEQYF
DNA: TGTGCCAGCAGCGTGGGTTCGGAGCAGTACTTC

J: TRBJ1-2
length: 15
D: NA
V: TRBV30
size: NA
CDR3: CAWEDRETGSRGYTF
DNA: TGTGCCTGGGAGGACAGAGAGACTGGGTCGCGGGGCTACACCTTC